This is a list of T cell receptor beta chains from one sample in a study of chemoradiotherapy in HPV16-positive cancers. Measured with immunoSEQ multiplex PCR; TCRdb has only the in-frame clones, and not every one. The table lists about 8,000 clones, about 80% of them singletons, with 2.5% to 3% in the top ten. The source material was blood, sampled from a patient who underwent chemoradiotherapy. The origin of the receptors is a human donor with HPV-associated anogenital cancer. CDR3s leave out the opening cysteine and the closing phenylalanine or tryptophan. The order of the fields is V gene, D gene, CDR3 protein. D genes are given only for firm matches.

TRBV6-1 | . | ASSEPVGKDSPLH
TRBV19 | TRBD2 | ASSPWGLEETQY
TRBV11-2 | . | ASSLGRFSTDTQY
TRBV25-1 | . | ASSEMGGAGTNEKLF
TRBV7-9 | . | ASSLGGGERNSPLH